The 22 T cell receptor beta chains given below trace back to one sample, sequenced in a study of CD8+CD57+ T cells in acquired aplastic anemia (dated by TCRdb to 2017 to 2018). The patients picked for sequencing were ones in whom flow cytometry had shown an expansion of CD8+CD57+ cells. The reads were generated on an Illumina HiSeq 2000. TCR beta VDJ combination and CDR3 sequence profiling used genomic DNA as the template. TCRdb trimmed the raw reads at Q25, called clones with MiXCR and kept productive beta chains. CDR3 protein duplicates are merged, each entry listing the most common genes and DNA. The sample records about 150,000 distinct CDR3 sequences, around 47% of which are singletons. The top ten hold about 2.9% of the sample. Sequenced: sorted CD4+, CD8+, or CD8+CD57+ T cells (not recorded which) from PBMCs. These receptors originate from a human donor with aplastic anemia.

This clonotype came up a few times. The chain combines TRBV29-1 with TRBJ2-7; 10 nucleotides align to TRBD1. The CDR3 runs to 13 residues. V lost 6 bases to trimming and J lost 4 bases; unmatched junction nucleotides: 6. Germline V gene lookup returns CDR1 SQVTM and CDR2 ANQGSEA. CDR3: CSVSGGQGYEQYF. CDR3 DNA sequence: TGCAGCGTGTCAGGGGGACAGGGGTACGAGCAGTACTTC.

The CDR3 bases are TGTGCCAGCAGTGCGTCAGGGGGCCCCGGGGAGCTGTTTTTT. It is translated as CASSASGGPGELFF. This sequence joins TRBV25-1 and TRBJ2-2; 8 bases are a match to TRBD1. Germline loops: CDR1 MGHDK, CDR2 SYGVNS. Trimming at V came to 4 bases and at J to 6 bases, leaving 4 bases not matched to a gene. The CDR3 runs to 14 residues.

This clonotype was seen at least ten times. The chain has TRBV5-4 and TRBJ2-5; D tentatively fits TRBD1 or TRBD2 (6 bases each). Deletions cut 4 bases from V and 4 bases from J, with 14 bases between. This CDR3 spans 14 amino acids. From germline, CDR1 is SGHNT and CDR2 YYREEE (reference sequence). Here the CDR3 reads CASSRRGAGETQYF. The CDR3 DNA is TGTGCCAGCAGCCGTAGGGGGGCGGGAGAGACCCAGTACTTC. Combining the CDR3 with reference TRBV5-4 and TRBJ2-5 gives the whole variable domain ETGVTQSPTHLIKTRGQQVTLRCSSQSGHNTVSWYQQALGQGPQFIFQYYREEENGRGNFPPRFSGLQFPNYSSELNVNALELDDSALYLCASSRRGAGETQYFGPGTRLLVL.

Ten or more counts support this clonotype. This sequence joins TRBV7-3 and TRBJ2-3; D remains unclear. The ends were cut back, 5 bases at V and 4 bases at J, with 16 bases in the middle. The CDR3 runs to 15 residues. Germline V gene sequence: CDR1 SGHTA, CDR2 FQGTGA. The chain's CDR3 is CASSTTASIADTQYF. The CDR3 nucleotides are TGTGCCAGCAGCACCACGGCCTCCATAGCAGATACGCAGTATTTT.

About this clonotype: Just one base apart from a much larger clone, this may be a read error. V gene TRBV5-1 combines with J gene TRBJ1-1; D is possibly TRBD1 (5 bases). Germline V CDR1 and CDR2: SGHRS, YFSETQ. This CDR3 comprises 14 residues. Trimming removed 1 base from V and 5 bases from J, with 12 bases in between. CDR3 coding DNA: TGCGCCAGCAGCTTGAGATTAAGGGGAACTGAAGCTTTCTTT. It specifies CASSLRLRGTEAFF.

The gene calls are TRBV6-1 and TRBJ1-2, with D unresolved. Trimming stripped 11 bases from V and 3 bases from J, with 7 bases between. Germline CDR1 reads MNHNS; CDR2 reads SASEGT. The CDR3 runs to 10 residues. The CDR3 DNA follows: TGTGCCTGTGCCCACTATGGCTACACCTTC. Residues: CACAHYGYTF.

A remark on this clonotype: This may stem from a read error, because a much larger clone lies one nucleotide away. This chain joins TRBV12-3 or TRBV12-4 and TRBJ2-6; the D gene could be TRBD1 or TRBD2 (5 bases each). V was shortened by 4 bases and J by 5 bases, with 12 bases between the two germline ends. This CDR3 region has 15 residues. The CDR3 sequence: CASSSRGARANVLTF. CDR3 coding DNA: TGTGCCAGCAGTTCAAGGGGAGCCAGGGCCAACGTCCTGACTTTC.

This clonotype was recorded at least ten times. This rearrangement joins TRBV9 to TRBJ1-4; D may be TRBD1 (5 bases). V was trimmed by 0 bases and J by 8 bases, leaving 11 bases between them. Germline values: CDR1 SGDLS, CDR2 YYNGEE. This CDR3 has 14 amino acids. CDR3 amino acids: CASSVGQGGEKLFF. CDR3 coding DNA: TGTGCCAGCAGCGTAGGGCAGGGTGGGGAAAAACTGTTTTTT.

As to this clonotype: The junction does not match germline at one end; this may be a read error. The CDR3 DNA sequence: TGTGCCACCCGCAGAGGGTCGGGAGCCGACAGAAACACCATATATTTT. This codes for CATRRGSGADRNTIYF. V and J are TRBV15 and TRBJ1-3; D gene ambiguous. The CDR3 runs to 16 residues. Germline V gene lookup returns CDR1 LNHNV and CDR2 YYDKDF (reference sequence).

This sequence joins TRBV5-1 and TRBJ2-5; D is unresolved. The CDR3 has 13 residues. Germline loops: CDR1 SGHRS, CDR2 YFSETQ. With 4 bases removed from V and 5 bases from J, the gap between germline ends came to 12 bases. CDR3 sequence: CASSHPSAETQYF. Here the CDR3 DNA reads TGCGCCAGCAGCCACCCCTCGGCGGAGACCCAGTACTTC.

This clonotype was seen at least ten times. The gene calls are TRBV10-3 and TRBJ2-1; D perhaps matches TRBD2 (5 bases). The CDR3 loop spans 17 amino acids. Germline values: CDR1 ENHRY, CDR2 SYGVKD. V was pared by 2 bases and J by 0 bases, with 14 bases between. CDR3 sequence (DNA): TGTGCCATCAGTGAGGGGGAGTGGTATAGCTCCTACAATGAGCAGTTCTTC. As protein: CAISEGEWYSSYNEQFF.

The sample holds many counts of this clonotype. V gene TRBV4-2 combines with J gene TRBJ1-1; a weak D match, TRBD1 (6 bases). The V end was cut by 1 base, the J end by 0 bases, with 12 bases between. CDR1 and CDR2 (germline): LGHNA, YNFKEQ. The CDR3 runs 16 residues. This CDR3 is CASSQGWGDMNTEAFF. The CDR3 bases are TGTGCCAGCAGCCAAGGGTGGGGGGACATGAACACTGAAGCTTTCTTT.

In its sample, this clonotype was seen many times. Possible read error: a much larger clone is one base away. The chain carries TRBV24-1 and TRBJ2-1; 8 positions match TRBD1. The CDR3 covers 15 residues. V lost 3 bases and J lost 6; bases outside the gene matches: 6. The germline V gene encodes CDR1 KGHDR and CDR2 SFDVKD. This CDR3 reads CATSDRTGTCNEQFF. The CDR3 region has the DNA TGTGCCACCAGTGATCGGACAGGGACCTGCAATGAGCAGTTCTTC.

V and J are TRBV11-2 and TRBJ2-4; D perhaps matches TRBD1 (5 bases). Germline V gene data show CDR1 as SGHAT and CDR2 as FQNNGV. V lost 5 bases and J lost 9, with 14 bases in between. The CDR3 spans 13 residues. The CDR3 DNA reads as TGTGCCAGCAGCCCGCCCTCAGGGTCCATTCAGTACTTC. Translated: CASSPPSGSIQYF. The variable domain in full, completed from reference TRBV11-2 and TRBJ2-4, reads EAGVAQSPRYKIIEKRQSVAFWCNPISGHATLYWYQQILGQGPKLLIQFQNNGVVDDSQLPKDRFSAERLKGVDSTLKIQPAKLEDSAVYLCASSPPSGSIQYFGAGTRLSVL.

The sample holds one count of this clonotype. The chain recombines TRBV24-1 with TRBJ1-5, with a possible D match to TRBD1 (5 bases). The CDR3 has 14 residues. Germline CDR1 reads KGHDR; CDR2 reads SFDVKD. V lost 5 bases, J lost 4 bases, and 11 bases lay in between. As DNA, the CDR3 is TGTGCCACCAGTGCCCAGGGCGGTAATCAGCCCCAGCATTTT. Translation gives CATSAQGGNQPQHF.

The table lists this clonotype with many counts. The gene calls are TRBV6-5 and TRBJ1-1, with D possibly TRBD1 on 5 matching bases. The CDR3 consists of 15 residues. The ends were cut back, 2 bases at V and 1 base at J, with 11 bases in the middle. Germline-derived CDR1 and CDR2 are MNHEY and SVGAGI. CDR3 region: CASSYGGRQNTEAFF. CDR3 in DNA: TGTGCCAGCAGTTACGGGGGGAGGCAGAACACTGAAGCTTTCTTT.

The gene calls are TRBV9 and TRBJ1-2; no clear D. Germline lookup yields CDR1 SGDLS and CDR2 YYNGEE. The CDR3 is 14 residues long. The ends were cut back, 0 bases at V and 4 bases at J, with 10 bases in the middle. CDR3 in DNA: TGTGCCAGCAGCGTAGGTTCCGGGTCCTATGGCTACACCTTC. Encoded protein: CASSVGSGSYGYTF.

This clonotype was seen many times. The V call is TRBV6-5, the J call TRBJ1-1; no clear D gene. Germline lookup yields CDR1 MNHEY and CDR2 SVGAGI. The CDR3 loop spans 15 amino acids. Trimming took off 0 bases at V and 0 bases at J, with 8 bases between the two ends. CDR3 in DNA: TGTGCCAGCAGTTACTCGGTAGCCATGAACACTGAAGCTTTCTTT. Its protein is CASSYSVAMNTEAFF.

This clonotype was detected many times. The genes are TRBV20-1 and TRBJ1-2; D ambiguous. Germline V gene lookup returns CDR1 DFQATT and CDR2 SNEGSKA (reference sequence). The length of the CDR3 is 12 residues. The V and J ends lost 6 bases and 3 bases respectively, with 11 bases between them. The DNA of the CDR3 is TGCAGTGCCACGGACGGGGACTATGGCTACACCTTC. This codes for CSATDGDYGYTF.

CDR3 region: CASSPTRGYEQYF. The CDR3 DNA is TGTGCCAGCAGCCCGACCAGGGGTTACGAGCAGTACTTC. The chain has TRBV7-8 and TRBJ2-7, with D possibly TRBD1 on 6 matching bases. The CDR3 contains 13 residues. The germline V gene has CDR1 SGHVS and CDR2 FQNEAQ. Trimming shortened V by 5 bases and J by 4 bases, and 12 bases separated the two germline ends.

This clonotype was detected many times. The chain has TRBV3-1 and TRBJ1-3; D not resolved. V gave up 3 bases and J gave up 9 bases, with 12 bases separating them. The CDR3 loop spans 13 amino acids. CDR1 LGHDT and CDR2 YNNKEL come from the germline V gene (reference sequence). The CDR3 coding sequence is TGTGCCAGCAGCCAGGGCCAGCAAGGCACCATATATTTT. It translates to CASSQGQQGTIYF.

The chain is built from TRBV15 and TRBJ2-5; TRBD1 matches 7 bases. This CDR3 comprises 13 residues. Germline-derived CDR1 and CDR2 are LNHNV and YYDKDF (reference sequence). V gave up 7 bases and J gave up 5 bases; unmatched junction bases: 7. In DNA, the CDR3 is TGTGCCACCACAGTAGGGGGCCGGGAGACCCAGTACTTC. This encodes CATTVGGRETQYF.